Listed here are 27 T cell receptor beta chains from one sample, sequenced in a study of T-cell memory formation after mild COVID-19. TCRdb itself ran the 5' RACE reads through MiXCR, one entry per CDR3 protein. The sample holds a few hundred thousand distinct CDR3 sequences, roughly 8.2% seen once. Sequenced: PBMCs or a T cell subset sorted from them (not recorded which). Receptors originate from a young man who had mild COVID-19 (a few samples of this study predate the infection). Cell type and time point are not known.

This clonotype was found many times. This sequence joins TRBV5-5 and TRBJ2-1; 7 bases are a match to TRBD1. Germline-derived CDR1 and CDR2 are SGHKS and YYEKEE (reference sequence). V trimming: 2 bases; J trimming: 8 bases; junction bases outside the gene matches: 13. This CDR3 spans 16 amino acids. The CDR3 bases are TGTGCCAGCAGCTTCGGGTCTTTCACAGGGGTAGATGAGCAGTTCTTC. It codes for CASSFGSFTGVDEQFF.

This clonotype was seen a few times. This chain joins TRBV5-4 and TRBJ2-1; D may be TRBD2 (6 bases). The CDR3 consists of 16 residues. Germline-derived CDR1 and CDR2 are SGHNT and YYREEE (reference sequence). Trimming pared 1 base from V and 3 bases from J, leaving 14 bases between. DNA for the CDR3: TGTGCCAGCAGCTTGCCGGAAGGCGGGGTCTACAATGAGCAGTTCTTC. Amino acids: CASSLPEGGVYNEQFF.

The genes are TRBV4-2 and TRBJ2-3; no definite D call. CDR1 LGHNA and CDR2 YNFKEQ come from the germline V gene. This CDR3 contains 18 residues. Trimming pared 2 bases from V and 4 bases from J, leaving 22 bases between. The CDR3 is CASSQPSSPFGEADTQYF. DNA of the CDR3: TGTGCCAGCAGCCAACCCTCCTCCCCCTTTGGAGAGGCAGATACGCAGTATTTT.

This rearrangement joins TRBV4-3 to TRBJ2-2; possibly TRBD1 for D (6 bases). The CDR3 extends over 20 amino acids. The V end lost 3 bases, the J end lost 2 bases, and 25 bases lay between the germline ends. Germline loops: CDR1 LGHNA, CDR2 YSLEER. The DNA of the CDR3 is TGCGCCAGCAGCCAGATCGGCTCCTGGTCAGGGGCGCCCAACACCGGGGAGCTGTTTTTT. It encodes CASSQIGSWSGAPNTGELFF.

This clonotype was counted many times. The chain has TRBV6-2 or TRBV6-3 and TRBJ2-1; possible D gene TRBD2, 6 bases. The CDR3 consists of 13 residues. CDR1 and CDR2 (germline): MNHEY, SVGEGT. The germline V and J ends were trimmed by 6 bases and 3 bases, with 9 bases remaining between them. CDR3 bases: TGTGCCAGCAGCCCCGGGGGCTACAATGAGCAGTTCTTC. It is translated as CASSPGGYNEQFF.

The CDR3, as DNA: TGCGCCAGCAGCCAAGATCTCCGGTCAGGGGGCACAGATACGCAGTATTTT. Translation: CASSQDLRSGGTDTQYF. The chain employs TRBV4-3 and TRBJ2-3; a possible D gene is TRBD1 (6 bases). The CDR3 totals 17 residues. The V and J ends lost 0 bases and 1 base respectively, with 14 bases between them. Germline values: CDR1 LGHNA, CDR2 YSLEER.

V is TRBV18 and J is TRBJ1-5; no clear D gene. The CDR3 contains 16 residues. Trimming left V 6 bases short and J 6 bases short, with 21 bases between. Germline V gene data show CDR1 as KGHSH and CDR2 as LQKENI. CDR3 amino acids: CASSPLSSAEGQPQHF. CDR3 in DNA: TGTGCCAGCTCGCCGTTGTCTTCGGCTGAGGGTCAGCCCCAGCATTTT.

This clonotype was recorded many times. V gene TRBV5-1 combines with J gene TRBJ1-5; 7 bases match TRBD1. Germline V gives CDR1 SGHRS, CDR2 YFSETQ. V was clipped by 4 bases and J by 6 bases; unmatched bases: 10. This CDR3 comprises 15 residues. The CDR3 is CASSLDRMGGQPQHF. The CDR3 coding sequence is TGCGCCAGCAGCCTGGACAGGATGGGAGGTCAGCCCCAGCATTTT.

V and J are TRBV5-1 and TRBJ2-1, with a weak D call TRBD1 (6 bases). Germline CDR1 is SGHRS and CDR2 is YFSETQ. CDR3 length: 19 amino acids. V lost 4 bases and J 4 bases, leaving 27 bases between the germline ends. The DNA for the CDR3 is TGCGCCAGCAGCCAACAAAGGTGGGGGCGTGAGTGGGAGTACAATGAGCAGTTCTTC. Its translation: CASSQQRWGREWEYNEQFF. The full variable domain, with the rest looked up from reference TRBV5-1 and TRBJ2-1, is KAGVTQTPRYLIKTRGQQVTLSCSPISGHRSVSWYQQTPGQGLQFLFEYFSETQRNKGNFPGRFSGRQFSNSRSEMNVSTLELGDSALYLCASSQQRWGREWEYNEQFFGPGTRLTVL.

This clonotype was recorded a few times. The J gene is TRBJ2-5, the V gene TRBV7-9, with a possible D match to TRBD1 (5 bases). The germline V gene encodes CDR1 SEHNR and CDR2 FQNEAQ (reference sequence). The V end was cut by 3 bases, the J end by 1 base, with 9 bases between. CDR3 length: 14 amino acids. In DNA form, the CDR3 reads TGTGCCAGCAGCTTCCGACAGCCCCAAGAGACCCAGTACTTC. This encodes CASSFRQPQETQYF.

The gene calls are TRBV28 and TRBJ1-1, with 11 positions matching TRBD1. V gave up 5 bases and J gave up 0 bases; unmatched junction bases: 5. This CDR3 is built from 16 residues. The germline gives CDR1 MDHEN, CDR2 SYDVKM. The CDR3 is CASSPGQGALNTEAFF. CDR3 sequence (DNA): TGTGCCAGCAGTCCCGGACAGGGGGCCTTGAACACTGAAGCTTTCTTT.

There are a few counts of this clonotype. The V call is TRBV7-9, the J call TRBJ2-7; D is perhaps TRBD1 (6 bases). The V gene's germline CDR1 is SEHNR and CDR2 FQNEAQ (reference sequence). There are 15 residues in the CDR3. V was pared by 3 bases and J by 3 bases, with 15 bases between. DNA of the CDR3: TGTGCCAGCAGCTTTGGGCCGCAGGGGATCTACGAGCAGTACGTC. It yields the protein CASSFGPQGIYEQYV.

The chain recombines TRBV18 with TRBJ2-7, with D possibly matching TRBD1 (7 bases). The CDR3 is made up of 14 amino acids. Germline V gene sequence: CDR1 KGHSH, CDR2 LQKENI. V shed 3 bases and J shed 2 bases, with 11 bases lying between them. The CDR3: CASSPQGGTYEQYF. The CDR3 region has the DNA TGTGCCAGCTCACCCCAGGGGGGAACCTACGAGCAGTACTTC.

A few counts support this clonotype. The J gene is TRBJ1-5, the V gene TRBV20-1; D perhaps matches TRBD1 (6 bases). The CDR3 runs 14 residues. The germline V gene has CDR1 DFQATT and CDR2 SNEGSKA (reference sequence). V gave up 6 bases and J gave up 7 bases, with 19 bases separating them. The CDR3 loop is CSAHRDRVGQPQHF. The CDR3 DNA reads TGCAGTGCACACAGGGATAGGGTTGGGCAGCCCCAGCATTTT.

This clonotype was picked up a small number of times. The chain couples TRBV20-1 to TRBJ1-6; a possible D gene is TRBD1 (5 bases). Between the trimmed V and J ends, which lost 3 bases and 13 bases, there was a span of 22 bases. The germline V gene encodes CDR1 DFQATT and CDR2 SNEGSKA (reference sequence). This CDR3 has 15 amino acids. CDR3 nucleotides: TGCAGTGCTAGCGCCCCGGGACTTTCGTTTTCCCCCCTCCACTTT. This gives the protein CSASAPGLSFSPLHF.

The chain has TRBV4-3 and TRBJ1-1, with D tentatively TRBD1 (5 bases). Germline assignment: CDR1 LGHNA and CDR2 YSLEER. Trimming shortened V by 4 bases and J by 6 bases, and 24 bases separated the two germline ends. The CDR3 consists of 17 residues. Here the CDR3 reads CASSRIGLGPRVSEAFF. As DNA, the CDR3 is TGCGCCAGCAGCCGAATAGGGCTGGGGCCGCGGGTCTCTGAAGCTTTCTTT.

This chain joins TRBV18 and TRBJ2-2, with 10 bases that match TRBD1. J was trimmed by 4 bases and V by 6 bases; bases with no gene match: 8. The CDR3 spans 16 residues. The germline V gene has CDR1 KGHSH and CDR2 LQKENI. CDR3 sequence reads: CASSQTGTGVTGELFF. As DNA, the CDR3 is TGTGCCAGCTCCCAGACTGGGACAGGGGTCACCGGGGAGCTGTTTTTT. The whole variable domain, filled in from reference TRBV18 and TRBJ2-2, reads NAGVMQNPRHLVRRRGQEARLRCSPMKGHSHVYWYRQLPEEGLKFMVYLQKENIIDESGMPKERFSAEFPKEGPSILRIQQVVRGDSAAYFCASSQTGTGVTGELFFGEGSRLTVL.

This clonotype was counted a few times. The chain employs TRBV12-3 or TRBV12-4 and TRBJ2-3; the D gene is possibly TRBD2 (6 bases). The CDR3 is 12 amino acids. Trimming pared 6 bases from V and 5 bases from J, leaving 9 bases between. This CDR3 reads CASSRLVDTQYF. CDR3 DNA sequence: TGTGCCAGCAGCCGACTAGTAGATACGCAGTATTTT.

This clonotype was picked up many times. V gene TRBV20-1 combines with J gene TRBJ2-2; 7 bases align to TRBD2. Germline V gene data show CDR1 as DFQATT and CDR2 as SNEGSKA (reference sequence). This CDR3 is built from 14 residues. V was pared by 6 bases and J by 2 bases, with 6 bases of the junction left unmatched. CDR3 residues: CSANSGLNTGELFF. The CDR3 region has the DNA TGCAGTGCCAATAGCGGGCTAAACACCGGGGAGCTGTTTTTT.

This clonotype was detected a few times. The rearrangement links TRBV27 to TRBJ1-1; a weak D match, TRBD1 (5 bases). The length of the CDR3 is 14 residues. CDR1 MNHEY and CDR2 SMNVEV come from the germline V gene (reference sequence). Trimming took 6 bases from V and 6 from J, leaving 17 bases between them. The CDR3 coding sequence is TGTGCCAGCAGAAGCCTTCTAGGGGTCCCTGAAGCTTTCTTT. This codes for CASRSLLGVPEAFF.

The V and J genes are TRBV5-1 and TRBJ2-3, with TRBD2 as a possible D gene (5 bases). V lost 0 bases and J lost 0, with 14 bases in between. The V gene's germline CDR1 is SGHRS and CDR2 YFSETQ. The CDR3 is made up of 17 amino acids. CDR3 sequence: CASSLAPGGGSTDTQYF. The CDR3 DNA follows: TGCGCCAGCAGCTTGGCCCCGGGCGGCGGGAGCACAGATACGCAGTATTTT.

This clonotype was picked up a small number of times. V gene TRBV20-1 combines with J gene TRBJ2-5, with TRBD1 matching 8 bases. The germline CDR1 and CDR2 sequences are DFQATT and SNEGSKA (reference sequence). Trimming removed 5 bases from V and 2 bases from J; junction bases left unmatched: 1. There are 12 residues in the CDR3. Here the CDR3 DNA reads TGCAGTGCTGGACAGGGACAAGAGACCCAGTACTTC. It codes for CSAGQGQETQYF.

CDR3 protein: CASSLDSLSGNTIYF. As DNA, the CDR3 is TGTGCCAGCAGCTTAGACAGCCTCTCTGGAAACACCATATATTTT. V is TRBV7-2 and J is TRBJ1-3; D not resolved. The CDR3 is 15 residues long. V lost 1 base, J lost 0 bases, and 7 bases lay in between. Germline lookup yields CDR1 SGHTA and CDR2 FQGNSA.

This chain joins TRBV20-1 and TRBJ2-5; no clear D gene. This CDR3 comprises 13 residues. The germline V gene has CDR1 DFQATT and CDR2 SNEGSKA (reference sequence). V was clipped by 7 bases and J by 1 base, with 13 bases between them. The CDR3 reads CSGRQSGQETQYF. CDR3 sequence (DNA): TGCAGTGGCAGGCAGAGTGGCCAAGAGACCCAGTACTTC.

The rearrangement uses TRBV20-1 and TRBJ1-4; unclear D gene. Trimming stripped 6 bases from V and 2 bases from J, with 10 bases between. The CDR3 sequence is 13 residues long. From germline, CDR1 is DFQATT and CDR2 SNEGSKA (reference sequence). CDR3 nucleotides: TGCAGTGCGGAACAGAAGACTAATGAAAAACTGTTTTTT. Protein product: CSAEQKTNEKLFF.

This clonotype was seen only a few times. The V call is TRBV29-1, the J call TRBJ1-1; D is possibly TRBD1 (6 bases). V lost 1 base and J lost 11, with 14 bases in between. The CDR3 covers 12 residues. CDR1 and CDR2 (germline): SQVTM, ANQGSEA. CDR3 protein: CSVEVTPQGAFF. For the CDR3, the DNA is TGCAGCGTTGAAGTTACACCCCAGGGGGCTTTCTTT.

This clonotype was detected ten times or more. This chain uses TRBV20-1 with TRBJ2-1; no clear D gene. In germline, CDR1 is DFQATT, CDR2 SNEGSKA (reference sequence). Trimming left V 1 base short and J 8 bases short, with 6 bases between. The CDR3 consists of 11 residues. CDR3 protein: CSARAPHEQFF. In nucleotides, the CDR3 is TGCAGTGCTAGAGCACCGCATGAGCAGTTCTTC.